The clone carrying this TCR beta chain was counted between two and nine times. Its target is not known. The source of the sample is a study of CD8 T cells in ankylosing spondylitis. Regarding the study as a whole: As for the disease-linked clones, they showed a CD8+ phenotype and occurred at relatively low frequencies in peripheral blood. Within matched ankylosing spondylitis synovial fluid, disease-linked clones were reportedly significantly enriched. In synovial fluid and blood from reactive arthritis, some motif variants were previously reported. One TCR beta motif, made up of eight highly homologous variants, appeared characteristic of ankylosing spondylitis blood.

Libraries for TCR beta were made by quantitative 5'-RACE with molecular barcodes. A single record per CDR3 protein comes from TCRdb applying MiXCR to the 5' RACE reads. The data contain more than 600,000 distinct CDR3 sequences, around 20% of them singletons. The V gene's germline CDR1 is MNHEY and CDR2 SVGEGT. The germline V and J ends were trimmed by 0 bases and 4 bases, with 10 bases remaining between them. The length of the CDR3 is 15 residues. The chain carries TRBV6-2 or TRBV6-3 and TRBJ2-4, with no clear D. The sequenced sample was blood, either unsorted or a sorted T cell fraction (not recorded which). The sequence derives from a male donor with ankylosing spondylitis. The CDR3: CASSYSIPDKNIQYF. CDR3 nucleotide sequence: TGTGCCAGCAGTTACTCGATTCCAGATAAAAACATTCAGTACTTC.